This T cell receptor beta chain was recovered during a study of blood T cell repertoires in COVID-19. The germline CDR1 and CDR2 sequences are MGHRA and YSYEKL. CDR3 length: 19 amino acids. V gave up 1 base and J gave up 0 bases, with 19 bases separating them. As processed by the authors: For nucleated cells, counts were estimated from reference gene primer amplification. Here immunoSEQ multiplex PCR was the method, and the copy in TCRdb shows in-frame clones only, minus some. The V and J calls and the clone size are those of that table, but D and trimming were determined from the DNA. The sample holds around 280,000 clones, 87% seen once.

The sequence was obtained from a woman between 35 and 50 years old who had recovered from COVID-19. The specimen was PBMCs or T cells enriched from blood (not recorded which). This chain links TRBV4-1 with TRBJ2-4; D possibly corresponds to TRBD1 (5 bases). The CDR3, as DNA: TGCGCCAGCAGCCAAGTAGGGGTACGCGGCCCACTAGCCAAAAACATTCAGTACTTC. Its translation is CASSQVGVRGPLAKNIQYF.